Below are 19 T cell receptor beta chains sequenced from a single sample in a study of human T cells and chemical hapten exposure listed by TCRdb under 2021. Preparation of the library involved RACE. The data were produced on a NextSeq 500. In-frame beta chains were kept once TCRdb had trimmed the public reads at Q25 with fastp and called clones with MiXCR. When rows share a CDR3 protein, they turn into one entry using the most common DNA and genes. This sample comprises a few hundred thousand distinct CDR3 sequences, about 6.9% of them detected only once. The top ten hold around 6.1% of the sample. Interpreted using the paper, the time point label stands for: patch test 2, 6 weeks after DPC sensitization. The sample's treatment or condition label, decoded: therapeutic diphenylcyclopropenone sensitization with weekly scalp DPC. This specimen was whole blood, taken in connection with sensitization to the hapten diphenylcyclopropenone (DPC). These receptor sequences come from a woman younger than 35 with alopecia areata. Some clones in this sample may be carry-over from other donors' samples.

Here the CDR3 reads CAISAPNTEAFF. CDR3 bases: TGTGCCATCAGTGCGCCGAACACTGAAGCTTTCTTT. The J gene is TRBJ1-1, the V gene TRBV10-3; D ambiguous. Trimming took off 4 bases at V and 1 base at J, with 4 bases between the two ends. This CDR3 region has 12 residues. The germline V gene has CDR1 ENHRY and CDR2 SYGVKD.

The chain carries TRBV28 and TRBJ2-1; TRBD2 matches at 10 bases. Losses at the gene ends were 1 base for V and 12 bases for J; bases not matched to a gene: 9. The CDR3 runs to 15 residues. CDR1 is MDHEN and CDR2 is SYDVKM in the germline V gene. For the CDR3, the DNA is TGTGCCAGCAGTTTATCGAAAGCGGGGGGGCGTAGGCAGTTCTTC. Protein sequence: CASSLSKAGGRRQFF.

In its sample, this clonotype was seen many times. This sequence joins TRBV12-3 or TRBV12-4 and TRBJ1-1; D is uncertain. Deletions cut 6 bases from V and 1 base from J, with 9 bases between. This CDR3 contains 13 residues. CDR3 nucleotide sequence: TGTGCCAGCAGGTTTAGGACGAACACTGAAGCTTTCTTT. It is translated as CASRFRTNTEAFF.

The rearrangement joins TRBV5-6 to TRBJ2-7, with 9 bases aligning to TRBD1. Per the germline V gene, CDR1 is SGHDT and CDR2 is YYEEEE. The CDR3 contains 13 residues. V lost 4 bases, J lost 5 bases, and 4 bases stayed unmatched. The chain's CDR3 is CASSLQGAHEQYF. As DNA, the CDR3 is TGTGCCAGCAGCCTACAGGGGGCCCACGAGCAGTACTTC. Supplemented by reference TRBV5-6 and TRBJ2-7, the full variable domain reads DAGVTQSPTHLIKTRGQQVTLRCSPKSGHDTVSWYQQALGQGPQFIFQYYEEEERQRGNFPDRFSGHQFPNYSSELNVNALLLGDSALYLCASSLQGAHEQYFGPGTRLTVT.

This clonotype occurred a few times. The CDR3: CASSQDGVSGNTIYF. The CDR3 nucleotides are TGCGCCAGCAGCCAAGATGGGGTCTCCGGAAACACCATATATTTT. The rearrangement joins TRBV4-3 to TRBJ1-3; no definite D call. Trimming removed 0 bases from V and 4 bases from J, with 10 bases in between. CDR1 LGHNA and CDR2 YSLEER come from the germline V gene. The CDR3 totals 15 residues.

This clonotype was detected a few times. This rearrangement joins TRBV2 to TRBJ2-1; D is undetermined. Germline CDR1 SNHLY, CDR2 FYNNEI. The CDR3 has 10 amino acids. V was cut by 8 bases and J by 5 bases, with 4 bases left in between. CDR3 sequence: CASEHNEQFF. In DNA form, the CDR3 reads TGTGCCAGCGAACACAATGAGCAGTTCTTC.

This chain links TRBV4-3 with TRBJ2-3; perhaps D is TRBD1 or TRBD2 (5 bases each). Trimming cost V 0 bases and J 2 bases, with 12 bases left between them. Germline-derived CDR1 and CDR2 are LGHNA and YSLEER. This CDR3 comprises 16 residues. The CDR3 loop reads CASSQDSRGVTDTQYF. Here the CDR3 DNA reads TGCGCCAGCAGCCAAGACTCTAGAGGGGTCACAGATACGCAGTATTTT.

The table lists this clonotype with a few counts. CDR3 region: CASSLKGTYYGYTF. In DNA form, the CDR3 reads TGTGCCAGCAGTTTAAAGGGGACCTACTATGGCTACACCTTC. V and J are TRBV27 and TRBJ1-2, with a weak D call TRBD1 (5 bases). V was cut by 2 bases and J by 3 bases, with 10 bases left in between. CDR1 and CDR2 from the germline V gene are MNHEY and SMNVEV (reference sequence). CDR3 length: 14 residues.

This clonotype was counted only a few times. The rearrangement links TRBV24-1 to TRBJ1-5; 8 bases align to TRBD1. J was trimmed by 10 bases and V by 5 bases; bases with no gene match: 6. This CDR3 has 13 amino acids. Per the germline V gene, CDR1 is KGHDR and CDR2 is SFDVKD. Here the CDR3 DNA reads TGTGCCACCAGTGCCGGGACAGGTTATCCCCAGCATTTT. Its translation: CATSAGTGYPQHF.

This clonotype appeared a few times. The chain carries TRBV7-9 and TRBJ1-1, with D unresolved. This CDR3 contains 14 residues. Trimming pared 0 bases from V and 1 base from J, leaving 6 bases between. Germline CDR1 is SEHNR and CDR2 is FQNEAQ (reference sequence). Here the CDR3 reads CASSLAQRNTEAFF. CDR3 nucleotide sequence: TGTGCCAGCAGCTTAGCGCAGAGGAACACTGAAGCTTTCTTT.

This clonotype was seen only a few times. The chain has TRBV6-1 and TRBJ1-6; D remains unclear. V was clipped by 7 bases and J by 13 bases, with 29 bases between them. The CDR3 is 17 amino acids. The germline CDR1 and CDR2 sequences are MNHNS and SASEGT. The CDR3 DNA reads TGTGCCAGCACCCACAGCCCCGATGGCAGCCGCATGGGCCCCCTCCACTTT. Protein: CASTHSPDGSRMGPLHF.

The chain joins TRBV6-4 to TRBJ1-5; D is unclear. Germline V CDR1 and CDR2: MRHNA, SNTAGT. This CDR3 region has 14 residues. With 8 bases removed from V and 3 bases from J, the gap between germline ends came to 14 bases. The CDR3, as DNA: TGTGCCAGCCCAATCTGGCAGAACAATCAGCCCCAGCATTTT. This gives the protein CASPIWQNNQPQHF.

This rearrangement joins TRBV7-8 to TRBJ2-1; no clear D gene. CDR1 and CDR2 (germline): SGHVS, FQNEAQ. V was clipped by 2 bases and J by 7 bases, with 6 bases between them. The CDR3 length is 12 residues. Here the CDR3 DNA reads TGTGCCAGCAGCTTACAATGGAATGAGCAGTTCTTC. It codes for CASSLQWNEQFF.

This clonotype was observed at least ten times. The genes are TRBV6-5 and TRBJ1-2; D is possibly TRBD1 (6 bases). Trimming took off 4 bases at V and 2 bases at J, with 14 bases between the two ends. Looked up from germline, CDR1 is MNHEY and CDR2 is SVGAGI. CDR3 length: 15 amino acids. CDR3 in amino acids: CASSSDSEENYGYTF. CDR3 sequence (DNA): TGTGCCAGCAGTTCGGACAGCGAGGAAAACTATGGCTACACCTTC.

This clonotype showed up many times. The V call is TRBV7-2, the J call TRBJ2-4; TRBD1 is a possible D gene (6 bases). The length of the CDR3 is 16 residues. V was clipped by 4 bases and J by 8 bases, with 21 bases between them. The germline CDR1 and CDR2 sequences are SGHTA and FQGNSA. This CDR3 reads CASSYTTGSMAYIQYF. CDR3 in DNA: TGTGCCAGCAGCTATACGACAGGCTCGATGGCGTACATTCAGTACTTC.

This clonotype has more than one count but fewer than ten. V gene TRBV6-2 or TRBV6-3 combines with J gene TRBJ1-5; D unclear. The CDR3 has 17 amino acids. Trimming stripped 4 bases from V and 0 bases from J, with 16 bases between. Germline CDR1 reads MNHEY; CDR2 reads SVGEGT. Here the CDR3 reads CASSSPPRKDSNQPQHF. The CDR3 bases are TGTGCCAGCAGTTCACCGCCACGGAAAGATAGCAATCAGCCCCAGCATTTT.

This clonotype was seen only a few times. This chain uses TRBV28 with TRBJ2-7; D tentatively fits TRBD1 or TRBD2 (5 bases each). In germline, CDR1 is MDHEN, CDR2 SYDVKM. The CDR3 has 12 residues. With 1 base removed from V and 10 bases from J, the gap between germline ends came to 11 bases. CDR3 coding DNA: TGTGCCAGCAGTTTATTGCAGGGAGTACAGTACTTC. Amino acids: CASSLLQGVQYF.

This clonotype was counted at least ten times. The V and J genes are TRBV12-3 or TRBV12-4 and TRBJ2-5, with no clear D. V was clipped by 6 bases and J by 2 bases, with 10 bases between them. The CDR3 covers 13 residues. The DNA for the CDR3 is TGTGCCAGCAGCTCGGACCAACAAGAGACCCAGTACTTC. Protein sequence: CASSSDQQETQYF.

The J gene is TRBJ2-1, the V gene TRBV6-2 or TRBV6-3; 13 bases are shared with TRBD2. This CDR3 is built from 20 residues. Germline assignment: CDR1 MNHEY and CDR2 SVGEGT. V trimming: 4 bases; J trimming: 0 bases; junction bases outside the gene matches: 12. CDR3: CASSFPGLAGDDNSYNEQFF. The CDR3 DNA reads TGTGCCAGCAGTTTCCCCGGACTAGCGGGGGATGACAACTCCTACAATGAGCAGTTCTTC.